Below, 18 T cell receptor beta chains from the same sample are listed, as sequenced in a study of blood T cell repertoires in COVID-19 (dated by TCRdb to about 2020). Library preparation used the immunoSEQ multiplex PCR assay. This immuneACCESS table, as held by TCRdb, lists in-frame sequences with V and J called but not all clones. Of the missing ones, under half trace to an unresolved V gene in checked studies; the others have no known cause. Counted in this sample were about 320,000 clones; roughly 90% of them appeared once. Roughly 3.9% of the sample is in the top ten clones. The material sequenced was PBMCs or T cells enriched from blood (not recorded which). The receptors were sampled from a woman in her twenties or thirties who had been exposed to COVID-19.

This clone was found once. The chain links TRBV7-9 to TRBJ1-6; 8 bases agree with TRBD1. Germline trimming cut 5 bases from V and 9 bases from J; bases unmatched to any gene: 6. The germline V gene has CDR1 SEHNR and CDR2 FQNEAQ (reference sequence). The CDR3 contains 14 residues. This chain's CDR3 is CASSLQGAGSPLHF. CDR3 nucleotides: TGTGCCAGCAGCCTCCAGGGGGCGGGTTCACCCCTCCACTTT.

J is TRBJ2-7 and V is TRBV5-1; 14 bases agree with TRBD2. Germline loops: CDR1 SGHRS, CDR2 YFSETQ. The CDR3 length is 18 residues. The ends lost 3 bases at V and 0 bases at J; junction bases unmatched: 8. This CDR3 reads CASSSATSGGVISYEQYF. In DNA, the CDR3 is TGCGCCAGCAGCTCGGCGACTAGCGGGGGGGTGATCTCCTACGAGCAGTACTTC. The full variable domain, completed using reference TRBV5-1 and TRBJ2-7, is KAGVTQTPRYLIKTRGQQVTLSCSPISGHRSVSWYQQTPGQGLQFLFEYFSETQRNKGNFPGRFSGRQFSNSRSEMNVSTLELGDSALYLCASSSATSGGVISYEQYFGPGTRLTVT.

In DNA form, the CDR3 reads TGTGCCAGCAGCTTTACAGGGTACGGCTACACCTTC. It is translated as CASSFTGYGYTF. The chain recombines TRBV5-6 with TRBJ1-2, with D tentatively TRBD1 (6 bases). This CDR3 comprises 12 residues. With 2 bases removed from V and 8 bases from J, the gap between germline ends came to 10 bases. Germline lookup yields CDR1 SGHDT and CDR2 YYEEEE.

This chain joins TRBV3-1 (or the pseudogene TRBV3-2) and TRBJ1-1; 8 nucleotides match TRBD1. J was trimmed by 3 bases and V by 4 bases; bases with no gene match: 19. This CDR3 comprises 19 residues. From germline, CDR1 is LGHDT and CDR2 YNNKEL (reference sequence). For the CDR3, the DNA is TGTGCCAGCAGCCCAAGAGAGAGTTGGGAGACAGGGGAGGACACTGAAGCTTTCTTT. Amino acids: CASSPRESWETGEDTEAFF.

This chain links TRBV30 with TRBJ2-7, with 8 bases that match TRBD1. V lost 5 bases, J lost 1 base, and 10 bases stayed unmatched. The germline gives CDR1 GTSNPN, CDR2 SVGIG (reference sequence). This CDR3 contains 15 residues. CDR3 sequence (DNA): TGTGCCTGGCTGGGCCATGGGACAGGTTCCTACGAGCAGTACTTC. It codes for CAWLGHGTGSYEQYF.

The chain couples TRBV7-2 to TRBJ1-1; 8 nucleotides line up with TRBD1. Germline CDR1 SGHTA, CDR2 FQGNSA. The CDR3 is made up of 14 amino acids. V shed 4 bases, J shed 0 bases, and the junction held 1 base outside the gene matches. This CDR3 reads CASSWDRLNTEAFF. CDR3 coding DNA: TGTGCCAGCAGCTGGGACAGGCTGAACACTGAAGCTTTCTTT.

The DNA for the CDR3 is TGTGCCAGCAGCCAAGAACCGGGGGAAGAGACCCAGTACTTC. This codes for CASSQEPGEETQYF. The chain combines TRBV3-1 (or the pseudogene TRBV3-2) with TRBJ2-5, with D maybe TRBD2 (6 bases). V was shortened by 0 bases and J by 3 bases, with 8 bases between the two germline ends. Germline V lookup: CDR1 LGHDT, CDR2 YNNKEL (reference sequence). The CDR3 is 14 amino acids.

This clone was seen only a few times. This chain connects TRBV23-1 to TRBJ1-1; no definite D call. TRBV23-1 is annotated as an ORF whose role is uncertain. V lost 6 bases to trimming and J lost 11 bases, with 16 bases between them. The CDR3 totals 12 residues. CDR3 protein: CASRAIWFGAFF. CDR3 DNA: TGCGCCAGCAGAGCGATTTGGTTTGGGGCTTTCTTT.

The chain couples TRBV4-3 to TRBJ1-4; 8 bases align to TRBD1. Losses at the gene ends were 0 bases for V and 5 bases for J; bases not matched to a gene: 5. The CDR3 has 16 residues. Germline values: CDR1 LGHNA, CDR2 YSLEER. The CDR3: CASSQDRTGRNEKLFF. The CDR3, as DNA: TGCGCCAGCAGCCAAGATCGGACAGGGAGAAATGAAAAACTGTTTTTT.

This chain joins TRBV19 and TRBJ1-6; 8 nucleotides align to TRBD1. This CDR3 has 13 residues. Trimming cost V 9 bases and J 10 bases; bases outside gene matches: 8. Germline values: CDR1 LNHDA, CDR2 SQIVND (reference sequence). The DNA of the CDR3 is TGTGCCAGCGCCGGGACAGGAACCTCACCCCTCCACTTT. Amino acids: CASAGTGTSPLHF. The variable domain in full, with the rest retrieved from reference TRBV19 and TRBJ1-6, is DGGITQSPKYLFRKEGQNVTLSCEQNLNHDAMYWYRQDPGQGLRLIYYSQIVNDFQKGDIAEGYSVSREKKESFPLTVTSAQKNPTAFYLCASAGTGTSPLHFGNGTRLTVT.

This CDR3 is CASSPGQGIEKLFF. The CDR3 region has the DNA TGTGCCAGCAGCCCGGGACAGGGAATTGAAAAACTGTTTTTT. The chain employs TRBV7-9 and TRBJ1-4, with TRBD1 matching 9 bases. V gave up 5 bases and J gave up 7 bases; unmatched junction bases: 5. Per germline, CDR1 SEHNR and CDR2 FQNEAQ (reference sequence). The CDR3 extends over 14 amino acids.

This clone was detected only once. The CDR3 sequence is CASSHARSGNTIYF. In DNA, the CDR3 is TGTGCCAGCAGCCACGCAAGGAGTGGAAACACCATATATTTT. The chain combines TRBV6-5 with TRBJ1-3; D remains unclear. The CDR3 has 14 residues. V shed 6 bases and J shed 3 bases, with 12 bases lying between them. CDR1 and CDR2 (germline): MNHEY, SVGAGI.

The chain carries TRBV7-8 and TRBJ1-1; weak D call: TRBD1 (5 bases). In germline, CDR1 is SGHVS, CDR2 FQNEAQ. CDR3 length: 14 amino acids. V was trimmed by 7 bases and J by 5 bases, leaving 17 bases between them. The CDR3 loop reads CASTSREGRTEAFF. The CDR3 bases are TGTGCCAGCACTTCCAGGGAGGGGCGAACTGAAGCTTTCTTT. Combining the CDR3 with reference TRBV7-8 and TRBJ1-1 gives the whole variable domain GAGVSQSPRYKVAKRGQDVALRCDPISGHVSLFWYQQALGQGPEFLTYFQNEAQLDKSGLPSDRFFAERPEGSVSTLKIQRTQQEDSAVYLCASTSREGRTEAFFGQGTRLTVV.

This clone was observed once. This chain joins TRBV5-1 and TRBJ2-1; a possible D gene is TRBD2 (6 bases). The CDR3 length is 13 residues. CDR1 is SGHRS, CDR2 YFSETQ, per germline. V lost 7 bases and J 5 bases, leaving 13 bases between the germline ends. The CDR3 nucleotides are TGCGCCAGCCGGGACCGGAGGGACAATGAGCAGTTCTTC. Translating it yields CASRDRRDNEQFF. The entire variable domain, with the rest obtained from reference TRBV5-1 and TRBJ2-1, is as follows: KAGVTQTPRYLIKTRGQQVTLSCSPISGHRSVSWYQQTPGQGLQFLFEYFSETQRNKGNFPGRFSGRQFSNSRSEMNVSTLELGDSALYLCASRDRRDNEQFFGPGTRLTVL.

The genes are TRBV7-8 and TRBJ1-5; D is undetermined. Per germline, CDR1 SGHVS and CDR2 FQNEAQ. V lost 5 bases to trimming and J lost 3 bases, with 20 bases between them. CDR3 length: 17 amino acids. The CDR3: CASSARLAGIDNQPQHF. The CDR3 DNA follows: TGTGCCAGCAGCGCCCGCCTGGCGGGTATCGACAATCAGCCCCAGCATTTT.

The chain links TRBV2 to TRBJ2-2; TRBD2 aligns across 7 bases. CDR1 SNHLY and CDR2 FYNNEI come from the germline V gene. With 5 bases clipped from V and 5 bases from J, the junction kept 8 bases outside the gene matches. This CDR3 is built from 15 residues. The CDR3, as DNA: TGTGCCAGCAGTCCTAGGACTAGGCGAACCGGGGAGCTGTTTTTT. It translates to CASSPRTRRTGELFF.

The gene calls are TRBV29-1 and TRBJ1-2; TRBD1 aligns across 11 bases. From germline, CDR1 is SQVTM and CDR2 ANQGSEA. The CDR3 spans 13 residues. The J segment lost 7 bases and the V segment lost 5 bases, leaving 6 bases of the junction unmatched. The CDR3 DNA is TGCAGCGTTTCGGACAGGGGGCGACGTGGCTACACCTTC. Amino acids: CSVSDRGRRGYTF.

The genes are TRBV6-5 and TRBJ2-2, with TRBD1 matching 8 bases. Trimming at V came to 2 bases and at J to 4 bases, leaving 6 bases not matched to a gene. In germline, CDR1 is MNHEY, CDR2 SVGAGI. CDR3 length: 16 amino acids. CDR3 loop: CASSYQRTGTTGELFF. CDR3 DNA sequence: TGTGCCAGCAGTTACCAGAGGACAGGGACCACCGGGGAGCTGTTTTTT.